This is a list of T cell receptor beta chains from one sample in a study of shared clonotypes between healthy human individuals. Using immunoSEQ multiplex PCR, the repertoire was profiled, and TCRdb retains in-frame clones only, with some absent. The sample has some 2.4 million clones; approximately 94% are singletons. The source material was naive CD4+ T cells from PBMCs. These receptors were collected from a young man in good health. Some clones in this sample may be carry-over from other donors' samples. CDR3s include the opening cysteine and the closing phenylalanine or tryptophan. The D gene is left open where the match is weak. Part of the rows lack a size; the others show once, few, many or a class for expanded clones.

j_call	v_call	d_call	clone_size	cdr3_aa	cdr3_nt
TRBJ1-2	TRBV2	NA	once	CASSGRSPGYGYTF	TGTGCCAGCAGCGGTAGATCCCCGGGGTATGGCTACACCTTC
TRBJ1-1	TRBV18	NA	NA	CASSPTLDVEAFF	TGTGCCAGCTCCCCCACACTAGACGTAGAAGCTTTCTTT
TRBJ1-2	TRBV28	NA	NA	CASNIGGRANYGYTF	TGTGCCAGCAATATAGGGGGGAGAGCTAACTATGGCTACACCTTC
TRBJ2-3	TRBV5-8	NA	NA	CASSFRGLGSDTQYF	TGTGCCAGCAGCTTCCGAGGTCTGGGGTCAGATACGCAGTATTTT
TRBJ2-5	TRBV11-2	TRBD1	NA	CASSSGPGQGPETQYF	TGTGCCAGCAGCTCCGGTCCGGGACAGGGGCCAGAGACCCAGTACTTC
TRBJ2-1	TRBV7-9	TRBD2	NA	CASSGRTSGSVEQFF	TGTGCCAGCAGCGGCAGGACTAGCGGGAGTGTTGAGCAGTTCTTC
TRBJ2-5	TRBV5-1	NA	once	CASSLSGDWETQYF	TGCGCCAGCAGCTTGAGTGGGGATTGGGAGACCCAGTACTTC
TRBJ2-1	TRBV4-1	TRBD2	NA	CASSQGVGLAGEGEQFF	TGCGCCAGCAGCCAGGGGGTTGGACTAGCGGGAGAGGGTGAGCAGTTCTTC
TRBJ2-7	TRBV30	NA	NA	CAWSVEIAGEQYF	TGTGCCTGGAGTGTCGAAATCGCAGGGGAGCAGTACTTC
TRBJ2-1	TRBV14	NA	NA	CASSHSSIADAYNEQFF	TGTGCCAGCAGCCACTCCTCTATAGCGGATGCCTACAATGAGCAGTTCTTC
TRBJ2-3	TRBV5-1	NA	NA	CASSRSRLVSTDTQYF	TGCGCCAGCAGCCGCTCGCGACTAGTTAGCACAGATACGCAGTATTTT
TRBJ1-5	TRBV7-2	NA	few	CASSPLPNQPQHF	TGTGCCAGCAGCCCTCTGCCTAATCAGCCCCAGCATTTT